This record looks at one TCR beta chain sequence and its context. This clonotype was detected ten times or more. What antigen it recognizes has not been identified. Nothing much larger sits one base from this clone, and base qualities are not available. These data originate in a study of identical twins (dated by TCRdb to the mid-2010s). Concerning the study at large: To test whether fetal clonotypes persist, this study deep-sequenced TCR alpha and beta repertoires from monozygotic twins, from unrelated adults of various ages, and from cord blood. To rule out contamination, the twin experiments were replicated at different times with different library preparation protocols.

Libraries were built with 5' RACE. TCRdb shows the sequencer as Illumina HiSeq 2000. Template switching introduced a universal primer binding site; the final cDNA contained a unique molecular identifier, enabling accurate counting of TCR cDNA molecules. Specific primers in the conserved constant-segment region were used to synthesize first-strand cDNA for TCR alpha and beta chains. To control for contamination, each cDNA library was double barcoded with a SMART-Mk sample barcode plus Illumina barcodes. TruSeq adapter sequences and Illumina sample barcodes were added in two successive PCR steps. The TCR alpha and beta cDNA libraries were sequenced on the Illumina HiSeq platform using custom primers. Regarding the original processing steps: MiGEC was used to process raw reads and extract unique molecular identifiers, and MiXCR was used to find CDR3 positions. For each individual, recombination models were inferred using an EM algorithm with the repgenHMM and IGoR tools. The analysis of shared clonotypes was done with the tcR package in R, with sharing normalized by the product of cloneset sizes. Out-of-frame nonproductive sequences were analyzed to study raw recombination free of thymic and clonal selection effects. TCRdb ran its own pipeline on the public reads, namely fastp trimming at Q25 and MiXCR clone calling, and kept in-frame beta chains. Each entry is one CDR3 protein sequence, shown with its most common DNA and genes. None of the V and J calls come from the authors' own analysis; TCRdb made them. The sample table lists fewer than 800,000 distinct CDR3 sequences, roughly 7.1% of them with a count of one. The ten largest clones represent 1.6% of the sample.

Study-level results and caveats: Out-of-frame TCR alpha sharing in monozygotic twins was systematically underestimated by recombination models, whereas sharing between unrelated individuals was in agreement with the recombination models. Invariant T cells such as MAIT and iNKT could partly confound zero-insertion analyses, although diverse VJ usage argued against such confounding for most clonotypes. Compared with coincidental sharing between unrelated individuals, out-of-frame TCR alpha sequences shared between twins showed an excess of sequences with low generation probability. A weaker excess of twin sharing was found in beta out-of-frame sequences because the signal-to-noise ratio was lowered by fewer shared sequences. Conclusions relied on cross-sectional statistical analysis, since the same donors could not be followed over many years. Abundant cord blood beta clonotypes had fewer insertions, young adult naive repertoires showed a similar but weaker trend, and memory repertoires showed no such trend.

From a lookup of the germline V gene, CDR1 and CDR2 are MNHEY and SVGAGI. The CDR3 holds 15 amino acids from the cysteine to the phenylalanine. Only the CDR3 part of the read is kept: 45 bases, read in frame from the first base. The trim is 0 bases for V and 1 base for J, with a gap of 6 bases between the germline ends. Only healthy Caucasian donors were included. The twin cohort consisted of three pairs of female monozygotic twins, all aged roughly 18 to 29 years. Peripheral blood mononuclear cells were the source from which RNA for the TCR libraries was isolated. The same sample was also used in a study of yellow fever vaccine responses in identical twins. The second paper further reports: The T cell response to vaccination in identical twins was reported by the authors to appear partly convergent and partly personalized. The study precisely tracked vaccine-responding T cell clones in identical twins.

Rearrangement joined TRBV6-5 to TRBJ2-2; the D gene remains uncertain. Sequenced sample: PBMCs. This clonotype was obtained from a woman aged 18-29 years in good health. In nucleotides, the sequence is TGTGCCAGCAGTTACTCGGCAGGGAACACCGGGGAGCTGTTTTTT. Its protein product is CASSYSAGNTGELFF.